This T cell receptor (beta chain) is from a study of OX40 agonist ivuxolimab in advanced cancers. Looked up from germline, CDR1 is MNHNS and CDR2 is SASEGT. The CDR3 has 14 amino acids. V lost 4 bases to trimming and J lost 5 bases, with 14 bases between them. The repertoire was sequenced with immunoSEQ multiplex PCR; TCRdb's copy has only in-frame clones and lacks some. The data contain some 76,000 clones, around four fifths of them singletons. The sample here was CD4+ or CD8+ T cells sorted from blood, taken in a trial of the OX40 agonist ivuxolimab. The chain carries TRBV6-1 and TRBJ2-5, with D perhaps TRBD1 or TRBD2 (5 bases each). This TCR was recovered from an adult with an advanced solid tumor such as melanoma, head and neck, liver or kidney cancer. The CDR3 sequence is CASSVDRGRETQYF. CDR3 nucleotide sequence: TGTGCCAGCAGTGTGGACCGGGGCAGGGAGACCCAGTACTTC.